This passage covers 28 T cell receptor beta chains from one sample sequenced in a study of CD8 T cells in ankylosing spondylitis. From the 5' RACE reads, TCRdb called clonotypes with MiXCR, one entry per CDR3 protein. The table has some 130,000 distinct CDR3 sequences, 12% to 15% seen once. Sequencing used blood, either unsorted or a sorted T cell fraction (not recorded which). These receptors came from a female donor with ankylosing spondylitis or in good health (not recorded which).

In this sample, this clonotype turned up many times. The chain is built from TRBV27 and TRBJ2-1; D remains ambiguous. The CDR3 contains 16 residues. V lost 5 bases and J lost 2, with 16 bases in between. Per germline, CDR1 MNHEY and CDR2 SMNVEV (reference sequence). The CDR3, as DNA: TGTGCCAGCAGTCGTAAGGCATCCCAAGCCTACAATGAGCAGTTCTTC. It specifies CASSRKASQAYNEQFF.

The sample holds many counts of this clonotype. The rearrangement uses TRBV12-3 or TRBV12-4 and TRBJ2-7; D ambiguous. The CDR3 covers 12 residues. V gave up 3 bases and J gave up 7 bases, with 10 bases separating them. DNA of the CDR3: TGTGCCAGCAGTTTTGGGCAGGTTGAGCAGTACTTC. It codes for CASSFGQVEQYF.

The table lists this clonotype with many counts. V is TRBV15 and J is TRBJ2-1, with no clear D. The CDR3 extends over 13 amino acids. Per the germline V gene, CDR1 is LNHNV and CDR2 is YYDKDF (reference sequence). V was trimmed by 1 base and J by 9 bases, leaving 10 bases between them. CDR3 sequence reads: CATSRVGSIEQFF. The DNA of the CDR3 is TGTGCCACCAGCAGAGTCGGCTCGATTGAGCAGTTCTTC.

This clonotype is medium-sized within its sample. CDR3 amino acids: CSGYFLNYGYTF. The CDR3 nucleotides are TGCAGCGGCTACTTCCTTAACTATGGCTACACCTTC. The chain is built from TRBV29-1 and TRBJ1-2; D is undetermined. CDR3 length: 12 amino acids. Germline V gene lookup returns CDR1 SQVTM and CDR2 ANQGSEA. The V and J ends lost 7 bases and 1 base respectively, with 10 bases between them.

This clonotype appeared many times. The V gene is TRBV20-1, the J gene TRBJ2-1, with D possibly being TRBD2 (6 bases). The CDR3 is 13 amino acids. Between the trimmed V and J ends, which lost 8 bases and 5 bases, there was a span of 16 bases. The germline V gene encodes CDR1 DFQATT and CDR2 SNEGSKA (reference sequence). Here the CDR3 DNA reads TGCAGTCCTACTAGCTCGGGGAACAATGAGCAGTTCTTC. It yields the protein CSPTSSGNNEQFF.

This clonotype was counted between two and nine times. The chain combines TRBV5-1 with TRBJ2-1; 9 bases are shared with TRBD2. Germline lookup yields CDR1 SGHRS and CDR2 YFSETQ. This CDR3 has 16 residues. The trim removed 4 bases at V and 4 bases at J, leaving 9 bases unmatched. In nucleotides, the CDR3 is TGCGCCAGCAGCCCGGTAGCGGGAGATCTTTACAATGAGCAGTTCTTC. Amino acid sequence: CASSPVAGDLYNEQFF.

The sample holds many counts of this clonotype. V usage is TRBV3-1 and J usage is TRBJ2-5; D unclear. There are 12 residues in the CDR3. V was cut by 5 bases and J by 5 bases, with 9 bases left in between. The germline V gene encodes CDR1 LGHDT and CDR2 YNNKEL (reference sequence). CDR3 loop: CASSISGETQYF. The CDR3 nucleotides read TGTGCCAGCAGCATTTCGGGTGAGACCCAGTACTTC.

Points on this clonotype: Sequence at one end of the junction differs from germline and may be a read error. The chain couples TRBV4-1 to TRBJ2-2, with D possibly TRBD2 on 6 matching bases. CDR1 is MGHRA and CDR2 is YSYEKL in the germline V gene. The length of the CDR3 is 15 residues. In nucleotides, the CDR3 is TGCGCCAGCAGCACCAAGGAGGGTAACCCCGGGGTGCTGTTTTTT. Protein: CASSTKEGNPGVLFF.

V gene TRBV20-1 combines with J gene TRBJ2-6, with no clear D. Germline V gene data show CDR1 as DFQATT and CDR2 as SNEGSKA (reference sequence). Trimming cost V 0 bases and J 1 base, with 4 bases left between them. The CDR3 spans 14 residues. CDR3 in amino acids: CSARDASGANVLTF. CDR3 nucleotide sequence: TGCAGTGCTAGAGACGCGTCTGGGGCCAACGTCCTGACTTTC.

There are many counts of this clonotype. This chain joins TRBV5-1 and TRBJ1-4, with D hard to call. This CDR3 region has 14 residues. Germline loops: CDR1 SGHRS, CDR2 YFSETQ. V lost 2 bases to trimming and J lost 5 bases, with 10 bases between them. CDR3 sequence: CASSFTARNEKLFF. Here the CDR3 DNA reads TGCGCCAGCAGCTTCACCGCGAGAAATGAAAAACTGTTTTTT.

This clonotype was found many times. The chain links TRBV9 to TRBJ2-1; D gene uncertain. CDR1 SGDLS and CDR2 YYNGEE come from the germline V gene. The CDR3 spans 16 residues. Trimming pared 4 bases from V and 0 bases from J, leaving 14 bases between. The CDR3 loop reads CASSPTTLLSYNEQFF. The CDR3 coding sequence is TGTGCCAGCAGCCCGACGACCCTTCTCTCCTACAATGAGCAGTTCTTC.

This clonotype has more than one count but fewer than ten. This rearrangement joins TRBV28 to TRBJ2-7, with D perhaps TRBD1 (5 bases). Germline values: CDR1 MDHEN, CDR2 SYDVKM. V was shortened by 4 bases and J by 2 bases, with 9 bases between the two germline ends. The CDR3 extends over 13 amino acids. The CDR3 DNA follows: TGTGCCAGCAGTTATGTACAGGCCTACGAGCAGTACTTC. Encoded protein: CASSYVQAYEQYF. The full variable domain, its missing parts supplied by reference TRBV28 and TRBJ2-7, is DVKVTQSSRYLVKRTGEKVFLECVQDMDHENMFWYRQDPGLGLRLIYFSYDVKMKEKGDIPEGYSVSREKKERFSLILESASTNQTSMYLCASSYVQAYEQYFGPGTRLTVT.

This clonotype was observed at least ten times. For the CDR3, the DNA is TGTGCCAGCAGCCAAGCAGGGGGCCAAGAGACCCAGTACTTC. Translating it yields CASSQAGGQETQYF. V usage is TRBV3-1 and J usage is TRBJ2-5; 7 bases are a match to TRBD1. Germline trimming cut 1 base from V and 1 base from J; bases unmatched to any gene: 0. Germline V CDR1 and CDR2: LGHDT, YNNKEL (reference sequence). This CDR3 region has 14 residues.

This clonotype has at least ten counts. The rearrangement uses TRBV27 and TRBJ2-5; the D gene could be TRBD1 or TRBD2 (5 bases each). There are 15 residues in the CDR3. CDR1 is MNHEY and CDR2 is SMNVEV in the germline V gene (reference sequence). V lost 6 bases, J lost 5 bases, and 19 bases lay in between. The CDR3 region is CASSGGLVGVETQYF. DNA of the CDR3: TGTGCCAGCAGCGGTGGTCTCGTGGGGGTCGAGACCCAGTACTTC.

The chain uses TRBV12-3 or TRBV12-4 and TRBJ2-2, with 11 nucleotides matching TRBD2. CDR3 length: 17 amino acids. J was trimmed by 7 bases and V by 2 bases; bases with no gene match: 9. CDR3 amino acids: CASSLPALAGVSGELFF. The DNA for the CDR3 is TGTGCCAGCAGTTTACCGGCACTAGCGGGAGTGAGCGGGGAGCTGTTTTTT.

This chain connects TRBV2 to TRBJ1-6, with D possibly TRBD1 on 5 matching bases. The germline CDR1 and CDR2 sequences are SNHLY and FYNNEI. The V end lost 3 bases, the J end lost 9 bases, and 12 bases lay between the germline ends. The CDR3 totals 14 residues. The CDR3 sequence is CASSEGWRGSPLHF. The CDR3 DNA sequence: TGTGCCAGCAGTGAGGGTTGGAGGGGTTCACCCCTCCACTTT.

The chain is built from TRBV3-1 and TRBJ2-3; TRBD2 agrees at 9 bases. After removal of 5 bases from V and 3 bases from J, the junction contained 9 bases not matched to a gene. Per germline, CDR1 LGHDT and CDR2 YNNKEL (reference sequence). CDR3 length: 16 residues. The CDR3 sequence: CASSWTGTSSTDTQYF. CDR3 sequence (DNA): TGTGCCAGCAGCTGGACCGGGACTAGCTCAACAGATACGCAGTATTTT.

This clonotype occurred a few times. J is TRBJ1-6 and V is TRBV6-5, with TRBD1 identical over 7 bases. After removal of 4 bases from V and 8 bases from J, the junction contained 14 bases not matched to a gene. This CDR3 is built from 17 residues. Germline V gene sequence: CDR1 MNHEY, CDR2 SVGAGI. CDR3 loop: CASSFPTGAPFDSPLHF. CDR3 DNA: TGTGCCAGCAGTTTCCCAACAGGGGCCCCTTTTGATTCACCCCTCCACTTT.

The chain is built from TRBV12-3 or TRBV12-4 and TRBJ2-7; 8 nucleotides match TRBD1. The CDR3 length is 13 residues. V was clipped by 6 bases and J by 3 bases; unmatched bases: 4. The CDR3 DNA sequence: TGTGCCAGCAGGTCGGACAGGGACTACGAGCAGTACTTC. Encoded protein: CASRSDRDYEQYF.

This clonotype was seen a few times. The chain has TRBV7-9 and TRBJ2-7, with 10 positions matching TRBD1. With 3 bases clipped from V and 6 bases from J, the junction kept 5 bases outside the gene matches. Germline CDR1 SEHNR, CDR2 FQNEAQ (reference sequence). The CDR3 contains 14 residues. CDR3 DNA sequence: TGTGCCAGCAGCTTTTCCGGGACAGGGGTCGAGCAGTACTTC. Its translation: CASSFSGTGVEQYF.

This clonotype was found many times. This chain uses TRBV29-1 with TRBJ2-7, with D maybe TRBD2 (5 bases). The V end was cut by 5 bases, the J end by 3 bases, with 8 bases between. This CDR3 is 11 amino acids long. In germline, CDR1 is SQVTM, CDR2 ANQGSEA. The chain's CDR3 is CSVMEDYEQYF. For the CDR3, the DNA is TGCAGCGTTATGGAGGACTACGAGCAGTACTTC.

This clonotype has more than one count but fewer than ten. This chain links TRBV20-1 with TRBJ2-5, with TRBD2 matching over 11 bases. The germline CDR1 and CDR2 sequences are DFQATT and SNEGSKA (reference sequence). The CDR3 spans 14 residues. V was pared by 4 bases and J by 4 bases, with 5 bases of the junction left unmatched. CDR3 protein: CSATLAGVPETQYF. CDR3 sequence (DNA): TGCAGTGCTACACTAGCGGGAGTCCCAGAGACCCAGTACTTC.

This clonotype was seen a few times. The genes are TRBV20-1 and TRBJ2-7, with no clear D. The germline gives CDR1 DFQATT, CDR2 SNEGSKA (reference sequence). Trimming stripped 6 bases from V and 0 bases from J, with 12 bases between. This CDR3 spans 13 amino acids. The CDR3 loop reads CSASDRSSYEQYF. The CDR3 DNA reads TGCAGTGCATCGGACCGGTCCTCCTACGAGCAGTACTTC.

The chain links TRBV29-1 to TRBJ2-1, with D possibly TRBD2 on 7 matching bases. The CDR3 is 13 amino acids. CDR1 and CDR2 from the germline V gene are SQVTM and ANQGSEA. Trimming shortened V by 6 bases and J by 5 bases, and 14 bases separated the two germline ends. CDR3 residues: CSVGGGGNNEQFF. The CDR3 coding sequence is TGCAGCGTCGGGGGAGGGGGAAACAATGAGCAGTTCTTC.

The chain combines TRBV27 with TRBJ2-7; TRBD2 matches 15 bases. Losses at the gene ends were 4 bases for V and 7 bases for J; bases not matched to a gene: 8. The CDR3 spans 16 residues. Per the germline V gene, CDR1 is MNHEY and CDR2 is SMNVEV (reference sequence). The CDR3 protein is CASSWTSGRAPGEQYF. In nucleotides, the CDR3 is TGTGCCAGCAGTTGGACTAGCGGGAGGGCCCCAGGAGAGCAGTACTTC.

To note about this clonotype: A much larger clone differs by one base, so this may be a read error. The V and J genes are TRBV28 and TRBJ1-2, with TRBD1 matching 7 bases. Germline V lookup: CDR1 MDHEN, CDR2 SYDVKM. V shed 4 bases, J shed 4 bases, and the junction held 12 bases outside the gene matches. The length of the CDR3 is 16 residues. The CDR3 DNA follows: TGTGCCAGCAGTTCTATGGGACAGCTCAGCGGCTATGGCTACACCTTC. Encoded protein: CASSSMGQLSGYGYTF.

This chain uses TRBV12-3 or TRBV12-4 with TRBJ1-1, with D tentatively TRBD1 (5 bases). CDR3 length equals 13 residues. With 7 bases removed from V and 4 bases from J, the gap between germline ends came to 13 bases. CDR3 coding DNA: TGTGCCAGCATTATGGGGGGAGGCACTGAAGCTTTCTTT. Protein sequence: CASIMGGGTEAFF.

This clonotype was counted at least ten times. The V call is TRBV5-1, the J call TRBJ1-4, with D possibly matching TRBD1 (6 bases). The CDR3 loop spans 15 amino acids. V was cut by 3 bases and J by 3 bases, with 12 bases left in between. Germline CDR1 SGHRS, CDR2 YFSETQ. CDR3 sequence reads: CASSSRGTSNEKLFF. In nucleotides, the CDR3 is TGCGCCAGCAGCTCCAGGGGTACTTCTAATGAAAAACTGTTTTTT.